The 17 T cell receptor beta chains reported below all come from one sample, sequenced in a study of metastatic and nonmetastatic thyroid tumors. TCRdb reprocessed the PCR reads via MiXCR. The table lists some 5,700 clones, roughly 25% of them singletons. Among the patients, none had received any treatment before thyroid surgery. Sequencing input: adjacent normal tissue. These receptors came from a male donor with papillary thyroid cancer or a benign thyroid nodule (not recorded which). Some clones in this sample may be carry-over from other donors' samples.

A remark on this clone: The junction and the germline gene differ at one end; a read error may be behind it. This sequence joins TRBV27 and TRBJ2-7; D tentatively fits TRBD1 or TRBD2 (7 bases each). The germline V gene encodes CDR1 MNHEY and CDR2 SMNVEV (reference sequence). This CDR3 is 14 amino acids long. In DNA form, the CDR3 reads TGTGTCAGCAGTTTATCAGGGGGGGCCTACGAGCAGTACTTC. This gives the protein CVSSLSGGAYEQYF.

The sample holds a few counts of this clone. A read error may account for a junction end that differs from germline. The rearrangement joins TRBV12-3 or TRBV12-4 to TRBJ1-1; the D gene is possibly TRBD1 (6 bases). The CDR3 sequence is 13 residues long. The CDR3 spells CASSPTGNTEGFF. The CDR3 DNA reads TGTGCCAGCAGTCCCACAGGGAACACTGAAGGTTTCTTT.

This clone is termed medium-sized (0.01 to 0.1%). The J gene is TRBJ2-1, the V gene TRBV5-8; D gene uncertain. The V gene's germline CDR1 is SGHTS and CDR2 YDEGEE. Between the trimmed V and J ends, which lost 7 bases and 0 bases, there was a span of 5 bases. This CDR3 spans 12 amino acids. The chain's CDR3 is CASENSYNEQFF. CDR3 coding DNA: TGTGCCAGCGAAAACTCCTACAATGAGCAGTTCTTC.

The sample holds a few counts of this clone. The V call is TRBV27, the J call TRBJ2-3; possibly TRBD2 for D (5 bases). Germline V gene data show CDR1 as MNHEY and CDR2 as SMNVEV (reference sequence). CDR3 length: 16 amino acids. The V and J ends lost 4 bases and 0 bases respectively, with 14 bases between them. This CDR3 reads CASSSGLTRSTDTQYF. CDR3 DNA sequence: TGTGCCAGCAGTTCTGGACTGACCCGTAGCACAGATACGCAGTATTTT.

This clone was seen more than once but under ten times. A read error may explain this, as a much larger clone is one base away. J is TRBJ2-7 and V is TRBV6-1, with 15 bases aligning to TRBD2. The trim removed 7 bases at V and 2 bases at J, leaving 6 bases unmatched. The CDR3 length is 16 residues. Germline CDR1 reads MNHNS; CDR2 reads SASEGT. This CDR3 reads CASMEGLAGGPYEQYF. CDR3 bases: TGTGCCAGCATGGAGGGACTAGCGGGAGGTCCCTACGAGCAGTACTTC.

Here the CDR3 DNA reads TGTGCCAGTCTAAACAGTGGTTCCACTGAAGCTTTCTTT. This gives the protein CASLNSGSTEAFF. This chain links TRBV5-8 with TRBJ1-1; D ambiguous. Germline loops: CDR1 SGHTS, CDR2 YDEGEE. V was pared by 8 bases and J by 4 bases, with 15 bases between. The CDR3 is 13 amino acids.

This sequence joins TRBV9 and TRBJ2-1; a weak D match, TRBD2 (5 bases). This CDR3 comprises 14 residues. Between the trimmed V and J ends, which lost 0 bases and 10 bases, there was a span of 14 bases. The germline V gene has CDR1 SGDLS and CDR2 YYNGEE. CDR3 sequence reads: CASSVGGVRTEQFF. The CDR3 DNA reads as TGTGCCAGCAGCGTAGGGGGAGTCAGAACGGAGCAGTTCTTC.

This clone has only a few counts. The V and J genes are TRBV2 and TRBJ1-1, with 9 positions matching TRBD1. Trimming took 4 bases from V and 5 from J; bases not matched to a gene: 2. Germline CDR1 is SNHLY and CDR2 is FYNNEI. The CDR3 has 13 residues. For the CDR3, the DNA is TGTGCCAGCAGTGGACAGGGGGGGACTGAAGCTTTCTTT. Translation gives CASSGQGGTEAFF. Using reference TRBV2 and TRBJ1-1 for the parts outside the CDR3, the full variable domain is EPEVTQTPSHQVTQMGQEVILRCVPISNHLYFYWYRQILGQKVEFLVSFYNNEISEKSEIFDDQFSVERPDGSNFTLKIRSTKLEDSAMYFCASSGQGGTEAFFGQGTRLTVV.

This sequence joins TRBV7-2 and TRBJ1-2; 7 positions agree with TRBD1. V dropped 1 base and J dropped 8; count of bases not matched to a gene: 4. Per the germline V gene, CDR1 is SGHTA and CDR2 is FQGNSA. The CDR3 sequence is 13 residues long. This CDR3 reads CASSLVGTDGYTF. In nucleotides, the CDR3 is TGTGCCAGCAGCTTAGTGGGGACAGACGGCTACACCTTC. Based on the CDR3 plus reference TRBV7-2 and TRBJ1-2, the full variable domain is GAGVSQSPSNKVTEKGKDVELRCDPISGHTALYWYRQSLGQGLEFLIYFQGNSAPDKSGLPSDRFSAERTGGSVSTLTIQRTQQEDSAVYLCASSLVGTDGYTFGSGTRLTVV.

This clone came up many times. At one of its ends the junction is not consistent with the germline gene, which may arise from a read error. The V call is TRBV6-1, the J call TRBJ1-2; the D is unclear. Looked up from germline, CDR1 is MNHNS and CDR2 is SASEGT. The CDR3 spans 16 residues. CDR3 sequence reads: CASGPDRAPTLYGHTF. CDR3 in DNA: TGTGCCAGCGGGCCCGATAGGGCCCCTACCCTCTATGGCCACACCTTC.

This clone ranks as large. This rearrangement joins TRBV4-1 to TRBJ1-2, with D hard to call. V lost 1 base and J lost 2, with 8 bases in between. CDR3 length equals 14 residues. CDR1 MGHRA and CDR2 YSYEKL come from the germline V gene. CDR3 sequence reads: CASSQVAENYGYTF. Written as DNA, the CDR3 is TGCGCCAGCAGCCAAGTCGCAGAAAACTATGGCTACACCTTC.

V and J are TRBV11-3 and TRBJ2-3; 10 nucleotides match TRBD2. The CDR3 runs 16 residues. V shed 6 bases and J 0 bases; nucleotides not matched to a gene: 6. Looked up from germline, CDR1 is SGHNT and CDR2 is YENEEA. CDR3 bases: TGTGCCAGCAGATCAGCGGGAGGGGGGAGCACAGATACGCAGTATTTT. Its protein is CASRSAGGGSTDTQYF.

This clone qualifies as medium-sized. The J gene is TRBJ1-4, the V gene TRBV11-2; TRBD1 might be the D (5 bases). Trimming cost V 7 bases and J 11 bases, with 14 bases left between them. Germline V gene lookup returns CDR1 SGHAT and CDR2 FQNNGV. The CDR3 runs 12 residues. CDR3 protein: CASTSEGNKLFF. The CDR3 nucleotides read TGTGCCAGCACATCCGAGGGGAATAAACTGTTTTTT.

This clone was observed a few times. The chain links TRBV28 to TRBJ2-1; 8 bases agree with TRBD2. The CDR3 runs to 14 residues. The V gene's germline CDR1 is MDHEN and CDR2 SYDVKM. The chain's CDR3 is CASGTGGFYNEQFF. DNA for the CDR3: TGTGCTTCAGGGACGGGAGGGTTCTACAATGAGCAGTTCTTC.

The gene calls are TRBV14 and TRBJ2-7, with D tentatively TRBD1 (5 bases). The germline V gene has CDR1 SGHDN and CDR2 FVKESK. The CDR3 spans 14 residues. The V gene lost 4 bases and the J gene lost 3 bases, with 13 bases spanning the gap. The CDR3 spells CASSPLKGIYEQYF. CDR3 sequence (DNA): TGTGCCAGCAGCCCCCTCAAGGGGATCTACGAGCAGTACTTC.

This clone is classed as medium-sized (0.01 to 0.1%). The chain couples TRBV7-9 to TRBJ1-1; D uncertain. This CDR3 has 15 residues. Germline V gives CDR1 SEHNR, CDR2 FQNEAQ (reference sequence). V shed 5 bases and J shed 0 bases, with 13 bases lying between them. CDR3 nucleotides: TGTGCCAGCAGCCAATTTGTTGGGGTGAACACTGAAGCTTTCTTT. Translating it yields CASSQFVGVNTEAFF.

This clone came up a few times. J is TRBJ2-3 and V is TRBV2; the D is unclear. V lost 6 bases, J lost 4 bases, and 5 bases lay in between. The CDR3 length is 11 residues. CDR1 is SNHLY, CDR2 FYNNEI, per germline. CDR3 residues: CASSLSDTQYF. The DNA of the CDR3 is TGTGCCAGCAGCTTGTCAGATACGCAGTATTTT.